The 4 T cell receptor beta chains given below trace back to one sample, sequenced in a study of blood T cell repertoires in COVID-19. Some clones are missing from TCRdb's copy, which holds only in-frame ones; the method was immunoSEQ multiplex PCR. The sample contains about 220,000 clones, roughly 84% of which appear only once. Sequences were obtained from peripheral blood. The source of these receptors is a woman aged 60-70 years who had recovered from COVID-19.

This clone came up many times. Here the CDR3 reads CASSSGETYTF. CDR3 DNA sequence: TGCGCCAGCAGTAGCGGGGAAACCTACACCTTC. V gene TRBV10-2 combines with J gene TRBJ1-2; D gene uncertain. The V gene lost 5 bases and the J gene lost 10 bases, with 11 bases spanning the gap. The CDR3 consists of 11 residues. Looked up from germline, CDR1 is WSHSY and CDR2 is SAAADI.

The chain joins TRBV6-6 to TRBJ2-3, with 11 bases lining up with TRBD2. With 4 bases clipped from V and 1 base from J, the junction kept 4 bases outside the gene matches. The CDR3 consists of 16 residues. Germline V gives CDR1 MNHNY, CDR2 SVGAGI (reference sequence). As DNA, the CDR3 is TGTGCCAGCAGTTGGATGACTAGCGGGGGCACAGATACGCAGTATTTT. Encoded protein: CASSWMTSGGTDTQYF.

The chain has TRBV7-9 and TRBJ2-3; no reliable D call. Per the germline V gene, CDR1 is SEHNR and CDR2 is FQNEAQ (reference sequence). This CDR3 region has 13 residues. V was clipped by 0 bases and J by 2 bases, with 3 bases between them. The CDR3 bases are TGTGCCAGCAGCTTAGCGGCCACAGATACGCAGTATTTT. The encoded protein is CASSLAATDTQYF.

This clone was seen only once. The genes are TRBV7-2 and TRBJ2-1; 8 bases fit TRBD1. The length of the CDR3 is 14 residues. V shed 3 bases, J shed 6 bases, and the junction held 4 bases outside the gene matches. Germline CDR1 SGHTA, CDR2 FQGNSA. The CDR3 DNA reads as TGTGCCAGCAGCTTTGGACAGGGAGCCAATGAGCAGTTCTTC. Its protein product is CASSFGQGANEQFF.